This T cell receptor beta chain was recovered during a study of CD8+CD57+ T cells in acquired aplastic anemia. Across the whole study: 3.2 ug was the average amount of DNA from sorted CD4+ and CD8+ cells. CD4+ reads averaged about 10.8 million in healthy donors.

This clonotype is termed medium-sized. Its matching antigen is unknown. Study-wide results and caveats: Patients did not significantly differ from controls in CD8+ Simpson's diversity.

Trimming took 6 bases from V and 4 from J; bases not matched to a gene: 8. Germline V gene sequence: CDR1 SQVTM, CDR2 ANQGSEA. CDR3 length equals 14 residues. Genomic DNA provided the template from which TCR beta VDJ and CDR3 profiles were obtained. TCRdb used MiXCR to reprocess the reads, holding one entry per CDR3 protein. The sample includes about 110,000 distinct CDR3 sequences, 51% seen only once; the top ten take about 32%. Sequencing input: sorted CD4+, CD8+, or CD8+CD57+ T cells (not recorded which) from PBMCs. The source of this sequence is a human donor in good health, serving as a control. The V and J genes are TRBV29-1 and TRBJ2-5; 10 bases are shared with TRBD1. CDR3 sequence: CSVSGQGTGETQYF. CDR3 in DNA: TGCAGCGTATCGGGACAGGGGACAGGAGAGACCCAGTACTTC.